These T cell receptor beta chains were read from a single sample in a study of regulatory T cells in long-lasting Graves disease. TCRdb called the multiplex PCR reads again in MiXCR, with one record for every CDR3 protein. The data show roughly 420,000 distinct CDR3 sequences, around 13% seen once. This sample also belongs to another study, concerning T cells in Graves' hyperthyroidism and ophthalmopathy.

The sample consisted of peripheral blood mononuclear cells (PBMCs), taken at new diagnosis, from a patient treated with antithyroid drugs. These receptors originate from a woman aged 45-60 years with Graves disease. CDR3s include the opening cysteine and the closing phenylalanine or tryptophan. Clone size, where shown, is once, few, many, or a class for clones that have expanded.

V gene: TRBV30
clone size: many
J gene: TRBJ1-4
CDR3 protein: CAWKGATGSPTTNEKLFF

V gene: TRBV28
clone size: many
J gene: TRBJ2-7
CDR3 protein: CASTPPAGYPSSYEQYF

V gene: TRBV28
clone size: few
J gene: TRBJ1-4
CDR3 protein: CASSLPPASGGEKLFF

V gene: TRBV19
clone size: few
J gene: TRBJ1-5
CDR3 protein: CASSIRDFDQPQHF

V gene: TRBV12-3/TRBV12-4
clone size: many
J gene: TRBJ2-1
CDR3 protein: CASSWDGTYNEQFF

V gene: TRBV4-1
clone size: -
J gene: TRBJ2-4
CDR3 protein: CASSQDPGLADIAQNIQYF

V gene: TRBV5-1
clone size: few
J gene: TRBJ2-4
CDR3 protein: CASSLAGRSIQYF

V gene: TRBV28
clone size: many
J gene: TRBJ2-5
CDR3 protein: CASSLWGGTQETQYF

V gene: TRBV9
clone size: -
J gene: TRBJ2-3
CDR3 protein: CASSVDAGGPNTQYF

V gene: TRBV5-6
clone size: few
J gene: TRBJ1-1
CDR3 protein: CASSLARGSTEAFF

V gene: TRBV2
clone size: few
J gene: TRBJ1-6
CDR3 protein: CASSQSARGGGISPLHF

V gene: TRBV12-3/TRBV12-4
clone size: -
J gene: TRBJ2-1
CDR3 protein: CASSYFEQFF

V gene: TRBV29-1
clone size: many
J gene: TRBJ2-1
CDR3 protein: CSVEGDGRGGNEQFF

V gene: TRBV4-1
clone size: -
J gene: TRBJ2-7
CDR3 protein: CASSHIGQSYEQYF

V gene: TRBV9
clone size: -
J gene: TRBJ2-2
CDR3 protein: CASTGQGAPGGELFF

V gene: TRBV28
clone size: many
J gene: TRBJ2-3
CDR3 protein: CASSFEADSTDTQYF

V gene: TRBV5-1
clone size: few
J gene: TRBJ1-6
CDR3 protein: CASSLSGTGNSPLHF

V gene: TRBV6-2/TRBV6-3
clone size: many
J gene: TRBJ2-5
CDR3 protein: CASARGETQYF

V gene: TRBV2
clone size: many
J gene: TRBJ1-1
CDR3 protein: CASIRPKEDTEAFF

V gene: TRBV14
clone size: many
J gene: TRBJ2-1
CDR3 protein: CASSQETRFSYNEQFF

V gene: TRBV12-3/TRBV12-4
clone size: many
J gene: TRBJ2-4
CDR3 protein: CASTSSQGAKNIQYF

V gene: TRBV6-1
clone size: many
J gene: TRBJ2-1
CDR3 protein: CASSRRELGIGEQFF